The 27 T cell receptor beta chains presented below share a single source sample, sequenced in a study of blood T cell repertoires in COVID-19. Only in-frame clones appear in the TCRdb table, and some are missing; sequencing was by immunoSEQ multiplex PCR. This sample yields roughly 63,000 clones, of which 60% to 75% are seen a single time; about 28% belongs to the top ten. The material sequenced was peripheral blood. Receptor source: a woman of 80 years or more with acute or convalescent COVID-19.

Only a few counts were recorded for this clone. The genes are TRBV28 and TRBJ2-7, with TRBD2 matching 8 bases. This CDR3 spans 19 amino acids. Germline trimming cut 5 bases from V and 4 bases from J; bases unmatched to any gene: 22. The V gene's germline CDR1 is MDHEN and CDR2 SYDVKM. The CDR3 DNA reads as TGTGCCAGCAGTCTTATACAGCGGGGGAGGGCCCCACGGCATTACGAGCAGTACTTC. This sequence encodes CASSLIQRGRAPRHYEQYF.

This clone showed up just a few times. The CDR3 DNA sequence: TGTGCCAGCAGCCAAAGGACAGGAGGCGGCACTGAAGCTTTCTTT. It encodes CASSQRTGGGTEAFF. The chain recombines TRBV3-1 (or the pseudogene TRBV3-2) with TRBJ1-1; TRBD1 aligns across 7 bases. The V and J ends lost 2 bases and 4 bases, in that order; junction bases with no gene match: 7. Looked up from germline, CDR1 is LGHDT and CDR2 is YNNKEL (reference sequence). This CDR3 region has 15 residues.

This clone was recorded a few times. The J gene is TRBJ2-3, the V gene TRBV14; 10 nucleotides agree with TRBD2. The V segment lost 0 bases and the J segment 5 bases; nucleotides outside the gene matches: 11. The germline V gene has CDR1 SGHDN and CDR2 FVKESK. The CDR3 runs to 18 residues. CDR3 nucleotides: TGTGCCAGCAGCCAAGATTATATGGCTAGCGGGAGACTAGATACGCAGTATTTT. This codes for CASSQDYMASGRLDTQYF.

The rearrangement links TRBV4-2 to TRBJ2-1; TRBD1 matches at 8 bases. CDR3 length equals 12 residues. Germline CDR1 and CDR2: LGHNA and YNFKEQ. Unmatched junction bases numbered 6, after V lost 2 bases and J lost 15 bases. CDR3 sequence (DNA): TGTGCCAGCAGCCAATTCCAGGGGGCACGGTTCTTC. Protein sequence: CASSQFQGARFF.

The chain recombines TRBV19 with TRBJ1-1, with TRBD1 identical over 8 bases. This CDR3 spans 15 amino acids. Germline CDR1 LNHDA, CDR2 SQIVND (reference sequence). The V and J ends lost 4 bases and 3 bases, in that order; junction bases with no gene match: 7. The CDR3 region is CASSKDRDKYTEAFF. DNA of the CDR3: TGTGCCAGTAGTAAGGACAGGGACAAGTACACTGAAGCTTTCTTT.

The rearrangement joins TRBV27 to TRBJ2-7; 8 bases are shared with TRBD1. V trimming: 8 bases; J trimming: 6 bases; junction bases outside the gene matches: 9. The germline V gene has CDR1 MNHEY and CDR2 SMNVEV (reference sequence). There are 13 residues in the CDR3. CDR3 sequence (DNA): TGTGCCAGCCGGCGGCAGGGGGCAGGCGAGCAGTACTTC. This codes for CASRRQGAGEQYF.

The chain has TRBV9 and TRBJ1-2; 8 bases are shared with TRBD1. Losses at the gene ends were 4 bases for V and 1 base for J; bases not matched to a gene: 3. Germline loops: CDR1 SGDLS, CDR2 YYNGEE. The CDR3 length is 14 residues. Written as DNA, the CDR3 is TGTGCCAGCAGCCCAGGGGGCTATAACTATGGCTACACCTTC. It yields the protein CASSPGGYNYGYTF.

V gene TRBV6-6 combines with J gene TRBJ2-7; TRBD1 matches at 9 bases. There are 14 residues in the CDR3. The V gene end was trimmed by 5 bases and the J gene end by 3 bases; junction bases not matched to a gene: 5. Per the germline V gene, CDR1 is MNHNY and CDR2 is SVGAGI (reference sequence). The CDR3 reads CASSRRDRDYEQYF. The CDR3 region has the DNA TGTGCCAGCAGTCGCCGGGACAGGGACTACGAGCAGTACTTC.

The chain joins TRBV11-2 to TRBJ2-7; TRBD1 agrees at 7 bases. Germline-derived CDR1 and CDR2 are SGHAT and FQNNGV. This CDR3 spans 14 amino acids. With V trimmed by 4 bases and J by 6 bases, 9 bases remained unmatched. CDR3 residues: CASSWTGTDGEQYF. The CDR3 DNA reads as TGTGCCAGCAGCTGGACCGGGACAGACGGCGAGCAGTACTTC.

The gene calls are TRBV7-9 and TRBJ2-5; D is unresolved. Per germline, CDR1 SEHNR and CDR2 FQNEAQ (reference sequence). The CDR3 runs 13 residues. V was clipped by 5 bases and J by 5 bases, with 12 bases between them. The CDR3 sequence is CASSIPPVETQYF. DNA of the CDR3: TGTGCCAGCAGCATACCCCCGGTGGAGACCCAGTACTTC.

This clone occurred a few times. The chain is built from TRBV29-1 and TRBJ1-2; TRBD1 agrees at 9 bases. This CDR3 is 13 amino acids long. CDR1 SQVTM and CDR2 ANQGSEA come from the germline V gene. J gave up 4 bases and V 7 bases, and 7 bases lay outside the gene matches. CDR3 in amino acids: CSDEGQGPYGYTF. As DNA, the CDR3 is TGCAGCGACGAAGGACAGGGGCCCTATGGCTACACCTTC. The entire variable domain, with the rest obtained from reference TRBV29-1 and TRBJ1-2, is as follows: SAVISQKPSRDICQRGTSLTIQCQVDSQVTMMFWYRQQPGQSLTLIATANQGSEATYESGFVIDKFPISRPNLTFSTLTVSNMSPEDSSIYLCSDEGQGPYGYTFGSGTRLTVV.

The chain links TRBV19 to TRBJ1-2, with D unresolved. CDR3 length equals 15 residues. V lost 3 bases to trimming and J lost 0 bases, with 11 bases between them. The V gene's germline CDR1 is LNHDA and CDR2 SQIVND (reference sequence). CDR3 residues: CASSISGLANYGYTF. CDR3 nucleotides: TGTGCCAGTAGTATTTCGGGTTTAGCTAACTATGGCTACACCTTC.

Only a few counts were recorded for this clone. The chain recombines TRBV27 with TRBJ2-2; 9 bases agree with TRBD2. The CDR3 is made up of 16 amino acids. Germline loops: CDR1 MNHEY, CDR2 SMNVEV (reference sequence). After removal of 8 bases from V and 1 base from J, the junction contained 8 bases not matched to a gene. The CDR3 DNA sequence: TGTGCCAGCCTGGGCCTAGCGGGATTGAACACCGGGGAGCTGTTTTTT. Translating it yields CASLGLAGLNTGELFF.

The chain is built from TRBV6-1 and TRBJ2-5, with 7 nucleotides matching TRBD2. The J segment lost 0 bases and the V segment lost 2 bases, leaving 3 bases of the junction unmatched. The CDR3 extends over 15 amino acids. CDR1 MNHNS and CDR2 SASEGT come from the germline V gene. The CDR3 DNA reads TGTGCCAGCAGTGAAAGCGGGATGTACCAAGAGACCCAGTACTTC. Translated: CASSESGMYQETQYF.

CDR3 residues: CASSLHRGATEAFF. CDR3 DNA: TGTGCCAGCAGCTTGCACAGGGGGGCAACTGAAGCTTTCTTT. This chain connects TRBV11-3 to TRBJ1-1; TRBD1 agrees at 8 bases. With 3 bases clipped from V and 5 bases from J, the junction kept 5 bases outside the gene matches. The CDR3 is 14 residues long. Germline CDR1 reads SGHNT; CDR2 reads YENEEA. The whole variable domain, remainder taken from reference TRBV11-3 and TRBJ1-1, is EAGVVQSPRYKIIEKKQPVAFWCNPISGHNTLYWYLQNLGQGPELLIRYENEEAVDDSQLPKDRFSAERLKGVDSTLKIQPAELGDSAVYLCASSLHRGATEAFFGQGTRLTVV.

DNA of the CDR3: TGTGCCTGGAGGCATCCCGGGACAGGGATTTTCGGCTACACCTTC. Translation gives CAWRHPGTGIFGYTF. The chain couples TRBV30 to TRBJ1-2, with TRBD1 identical over 9 bases. Germline loops: CDR1 GTSNPN, CDR2 SVGIG (reference sequence). The CDR3 is made up of 15 amino acids. V lost 3 bases and J lost 8; bases outside the gene matches: 13.

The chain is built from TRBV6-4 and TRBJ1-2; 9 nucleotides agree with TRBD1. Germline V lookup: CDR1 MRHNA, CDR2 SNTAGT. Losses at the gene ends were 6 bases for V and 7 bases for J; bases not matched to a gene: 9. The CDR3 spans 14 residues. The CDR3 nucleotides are TGTGCCAGCAGACAACCGGGACAGGGACTTGGCTACACCTTC. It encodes CASRQPGQGLGYTF.

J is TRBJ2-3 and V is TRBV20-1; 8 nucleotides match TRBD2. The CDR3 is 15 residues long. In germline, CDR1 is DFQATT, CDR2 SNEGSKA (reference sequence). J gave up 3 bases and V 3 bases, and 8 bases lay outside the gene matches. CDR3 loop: CSASLREGRTDTQYF. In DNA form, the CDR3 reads TGCAGTGCTAGTCTCCGGGAGGGCCGTACAGATACGCAGTATTTT.

The CDR3 region has the DNA TGTGCCTGGAGTGTACCAGGGGCCCTGAACACCGGGGAGCTGTTTTTT. Translated, it gives CAWSVPGALNTGELFF. This sequence joins TRBV30 and TRBJ2-2, with D perhaps matching TRBD1 (6 bases). The CDR3 covers 16 residues. Trimming took 0 bases from V and 1 from J, leaving 12 bases between them. CDR1 is GTSNPN, CDR2 SVGIG, per germline (reference sequence).

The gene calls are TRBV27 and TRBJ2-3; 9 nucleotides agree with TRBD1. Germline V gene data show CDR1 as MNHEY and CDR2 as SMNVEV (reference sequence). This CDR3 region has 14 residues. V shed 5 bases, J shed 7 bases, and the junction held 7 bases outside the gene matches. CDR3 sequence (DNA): TGTGCCAGCAGTACGAGGGACAGGGAACATACGCAGTATTTT. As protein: CASSTRDREHTQYF.

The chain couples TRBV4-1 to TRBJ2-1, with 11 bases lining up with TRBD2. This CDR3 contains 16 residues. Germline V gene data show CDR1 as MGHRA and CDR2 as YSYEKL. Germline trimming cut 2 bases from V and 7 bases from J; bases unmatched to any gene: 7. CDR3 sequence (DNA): TGCGCCAGCAGCCAATCCCTAGCGGGAGGTCGTAATGAGCAGTTCTTC. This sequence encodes CASSQSLAGGRNEQFF.

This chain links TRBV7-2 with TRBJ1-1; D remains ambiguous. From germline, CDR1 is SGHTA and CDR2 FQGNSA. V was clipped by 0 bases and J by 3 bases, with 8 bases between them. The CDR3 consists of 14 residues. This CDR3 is CASSLAMGDTEAFF. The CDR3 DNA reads TGTGCCAGCAGCTTAGCGATGGGCGACACTGAAGCTTTCTTT.

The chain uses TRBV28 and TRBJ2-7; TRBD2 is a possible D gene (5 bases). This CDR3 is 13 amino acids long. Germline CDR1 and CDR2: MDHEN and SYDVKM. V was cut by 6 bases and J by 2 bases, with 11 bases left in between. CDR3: CASSPPGTYEQYF. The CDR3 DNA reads TGTGCCAGCAGCCCCCCGGGGACCTACGAGCAGTACTTC. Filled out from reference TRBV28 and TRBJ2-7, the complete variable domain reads DVKVTQSSRYLVKRTGEKVFLECVQDMDHENMFWYRQDPGLGLRLIYFSYDVKMKEKGDIPEGYSVSREKKERFSLILESASTNQTSMYLCASSPPGTYEQYFGPGTRLTVT.

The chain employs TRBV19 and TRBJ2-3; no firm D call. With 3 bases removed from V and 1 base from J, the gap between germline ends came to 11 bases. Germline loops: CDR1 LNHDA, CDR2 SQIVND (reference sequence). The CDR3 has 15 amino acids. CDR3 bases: TGTGCCAGTAGTATGCTGACTGGCGGCACAGATACGCAGTATTTT. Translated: CASSMLTGGTDTQYF.

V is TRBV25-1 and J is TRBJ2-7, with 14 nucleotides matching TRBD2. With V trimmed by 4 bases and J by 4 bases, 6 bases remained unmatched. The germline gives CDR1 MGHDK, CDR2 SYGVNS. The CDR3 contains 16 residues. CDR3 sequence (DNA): TGTGCCAGCAGTGGCGGGACTAGCGGGAGTAGGTACGAGCAGTACTTC. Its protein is CASSGGTSGSRYEQYF.

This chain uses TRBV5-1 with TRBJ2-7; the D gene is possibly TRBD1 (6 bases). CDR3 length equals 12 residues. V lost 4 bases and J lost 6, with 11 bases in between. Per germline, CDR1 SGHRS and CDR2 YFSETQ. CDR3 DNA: TGCGCCAGCAGCCACACAGGGTCCGAGCAGTACTTC. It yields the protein CASSHTGSEQYF.

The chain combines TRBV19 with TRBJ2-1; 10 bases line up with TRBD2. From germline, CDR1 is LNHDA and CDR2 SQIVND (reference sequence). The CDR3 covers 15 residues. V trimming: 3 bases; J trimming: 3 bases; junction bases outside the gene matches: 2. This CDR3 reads CASSMSSGSYNEQFF. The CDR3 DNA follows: TGTGCCAGTAGTATGTCTAGCGGGAGCTACAATGAGCAGTTCTTC.